Each of the 32 T cell receptor beta chains below was sequenced from the same sample in a study of T cells in localized non-small cell lung cancer. The assay was immunoSEQ multiplex PCR, and TCRdb's table has in-frame clones only and misses some. The table has around 50,000 clones, 86% seen once. The sequencing here drew on peripheral blood, taken before any cancer treatment. All receptors derive from a woman aged 40-70 years with stage I lung adenocarcinoma.

The DNA for the CDR3 is TGTGCCAGCAGTTACGGCGCAGGGTTGATGGCTTTCTTT. Translating it yields CASSYGAGLMAFF. The rearrangement uses TRBV6-5 and TRBJ1-1; TRBD1 is a possible D gene (5 bases). Germline V gene data show CDR1 as MNHEY and CDR2 as SVGAGI. V dropped 2 bases and J dropped 11 bases, with 15 bases sitting between them. CDR3 length: 13 residues.

This chain connects TRBV27 to TRBJ2-3; 7 nucleotides line up with TRBD1. V trimming: 0 bases; J trimming: 3 bases; junction bases outside the gene matches: 6. CDR1 is MNHEY and CDR2 is SMNVEV in the germline V gene (reference sequence). CDR3 size: 16 residues. The CDR3 reads CASSLSRRGITDTQYF. As DNA, the CDR3 is TGTGCCAGCAGTTTATCGCGCAGGGGGATAACAGATACGCAGTATTTT.

This chain connects TRBV18 to TRBJ1-4, with D maybe TRBD1 (5 bases). This CDR3 is 16 amino acids long. Germline V gene lookup returns CDR1 KGHSH and CDR2 LQKENI. V was cut by 2 bases and J by 0 bases, with 10 bases left in between. CDR3 region: CASSPGAEATNEKLFF. CDR3 nucleotides: TGTGCCAGCTCACCAGGGGCGGAAGCAACTAATGAAAAACTGTTTTTT.

The chain combines TRBV2 with TRBJ2-5, with 9 nucleotides matching TRBD2. This CDR3 comprises 13 residues. Losses at the gene ends were 7 bases for V and 4 bases for J; bases not matched to a gene: 4. Germline V gene data show CDR1 as SNHLY and CDR2 as FYNNEI. Here the CDR3 reads CASKGSGGETQYF. CDR3 DNA sequence: TGTGCCAGCAAGGGTAGCGGGGGAGAGACCCAGTACTTC.

The chain joins TRBV9 to TRBJ2-7; 11 bases match TRBD2. Per the germline V gene, CDR1 is SGDLS and CDR2 is YYNGEE. V lost 0 bases to trimming and J lost 6 bases; unmatched junction nucleotides: 8. This CDR3 comprises 16 residues. The CDR3 DNA sequence: TGTGCCAGCAGCGTAGCTAGCGGGGGGCCGTTCGCCGAGCAGTACTTC. Residues: CASSVASGGPFAEQYF.

J is TRBJ2-7 and V is TRBV5-8, with 8 bases matching TRBD1. This CDR3 region has 15 residues. V shed 4 bases, J shed 2 bases, and the junction held 8 bases outside the gene matches. Germline V gives CDR1 SGHTS, CDR2 YDEGEE. The CDR3 DNA is TGTGCCAGCAGCCTGGGACAGGTGATGACCTACGAGCAGTACTTC. Its translation: CASSLGQVMTYEQYF. Full variable domain (missing parts from reference TRBV5-8 and TRBJ2-7): EAGVTQSPTHLIKTRGQQATLRCSPISGHTSVYWYQQALGLGLQFLLWYDEGEERNRGNFPPRFSGRQFPNYSSELNVNALELEDSALYLCASSLGQVMTYEQYFGPGTRLTVT.

The chain has TRBV7-9 and TRBJ1-2; D might be TRBD1 (5 bases). This CDR3 region has 13 residues. Germline values: CDR1 SEHNR, CDR2 FQNEAQ (reference sequence). Between the trimmed V and J ends, which lost 5 bases and 6 bases, there was a span of 13 bases. As DNA, the CDR3 is TGTGCCAGCAGCGCCTCCGGGACCCATGGCTACACCTTC. This gives the protein CASSASGTHGYTF.

This clone was picked up one time. The V and J genes are TRBV9 and TRBJ2-3; either TRBD1 or TRBD2 may supply D (5 bases each). V lost 3 bases and J lost 0, with 17 bases in between. This CDR3 is 17 amino acids long. Per the germline V gene, CDR1 is SGDLS and CDR2 is YYNGEE. This CDR3 reads CASSDDSGGQSTDTQYF. Here the CDR3 DNA reads TGTGCCAGCAGCGATGACAGTGGGGGTCAGAGCACAGATACGCAGTATTTT.

The chain links TRBV9 to TRBJ2-3, with 9 bases fitting TRBD2. This CDR3 is built from 17 residues. The germline gives CDR1 SGDLS, CDR2 YYNGEE. With V trimmed by 4 bases and J by 0 bases, 9 bases remained unmatched. This CDR3 reads CASSTPSGEPSTDTQYF. In DNA form, the CDR3 reads TGTGCCAGCAGCACACCTAGCGGGGAGCCTAGCACAGATACGCAGTATTTT.

V and J are TRBV7-2 and TRBJ2-3, with TRBD2 matching 7 bases. V gave up 5 bases and J gave up 3 bases; unmatched junction bases: 14. CDR1 is SGHTA, CDR2 FQGNSA, per germline. The CDR3 covers 17 residues. The CDR3 region is CASSAQRGLRGTDTQYF. The CDR3 DNA follows: TGTGCCAGCAGCGCCCAGCGGGGCTTAAGGGGTACAGATACGCAGTATTTT. The whole variable domain, remainder taken from reference TRBV7-2 and TRBJ2-3, is GAGVSQSPSNKVTEKGKDVELRCDPISGHTALYWYRQSLGQGLEFLIYFQGNSAPDKSGLPSDRFSAERTGGSVSTLTIQRTQQEDSAVYLCASSAQRGLRGTDTQYFGPGTRLTVL.

The CDR3 DNA reads as TGTGCCAGCAGCCAAGCTGCAGGGGGTTCGGACACTGAAGCTTTCTTT. Amino acid sequence: CASSQAAGGSDTEAFF. The chain uses TRBV4-2 and TRBJ1-1; 7 positions agree with TRBD1. Germline values: CDR1 LGHNA, CDR2 YNFKEQ. The V and J ends lost 1 base and 3 bases, in that order; junction bases with no gene match: 8. This CDR3 comprises 16 residues.

This chain uses TRBV15 with TRBJ2-6, with D hard to call. The CDR3 is 16 residues long. The germline V gene has CDR1 LNHNV and CDR2 YYDKDF (reference sequence). The germline V and J ends were trimmed by 0 bases and 0 bases, with 6 bases remaining between them. The CDR3 here is CATSRDRTSGANVLTF. The CDR3 nucleotides are TGTGCCACCAGCAGAGATCGTACCTCTGGGGCCAACGTCCTGACTTTC. The complete variable domain, with remaining parts taken from reference TRBV15 and TRBJ2-6, reads DAMVIQNPRYQVTQFGKPVTLSCSQTLNHNVMYWYQQKSSQAPKLLFHYYDKDFNNEADTPDNFQSRRPNTSFCFLDIRSPGLGDTAMYLCATSRDRTSGANVLTFGAGSRLTVL.

J is TRBJ1-1 and V is TRBV9; D uncertain. Per germline, CDR1 SGDLS and CDR2 YYNGEE. The CDR3 length is 13 residues. The ends were cut back, 0 bases at V and 8 bases at J, with 11 bases in the middle. The DNA for the CDR3 is TGTGCCAGCAGCGTAGCGGAGGAACGGGAAGCTTTCTTT. This gives the protein CASSVAEEREAFF.

The genes are TRBV2 and TRBJ1-2; D remains unclear. Trimming removed 7 bases at V and 1 base at J, with 13 bases between. The length of the CDR3 is 14 residues. Germline CDR1 is SNHLY and CDR2 is FYNNEI. The chain's CDR3 is CASTQGINNYGYTF. In DNA, the CDR3 is TGTGCCAGCACCCAAGGGATTAATAACTATGGCTACACCTTC.

The genes are TRBV4-3 and TRBJ2-7, with D possibly being TRBD1 or TRBD2 (7 bases each). The CDR3 covers 15 residues. V shed 1 base and J shed 3 bases, with 13 bases lying between them. CDR1 and CDR2 from the germline V gene are LGHNA and YSLEER. The CDR3, as DNA: TGCGCCAGCAGCCAAGGACAGGGAGGGGTCTACGAGCAGTACTTC. The encoded protein is CASSQGQGGVYEQYF.

The V call is TRBV30, the J call TRBJ1-3; D is ambiguous. The germline V gene has CDR1 GTSNPN and CDR2 SVGIG (reference sequence). Trimming left V 1 base short and J 0 bases short, with 7 bases between. The CDR3 spans 14 residues. The CDR3 coding sequence is TGTGCCTGGAGTGGTCACCTCTCTGGAAACACCATATATTTT. Residues: CAWSGHLSGNTIYF.

This clone appeared a single time. This chain uses TRBV5-5 with TRBJ2-5; D is ambiguous. Germline CDR1 and CDR2: SGHKS and YYEKEE (reference sequence). This CDR3 has 17 residues. The V end lost 0 bases, the J end lost 1 base, and 16 bases lay between the germline ends. CDR3 bases: TGTGCCAGCAGCTTGGCCAGTAGTGAATGGGTCCAAGAGACCCAGTACTTC. Protein sequence: CASSLASSEWVQETQYF.

As DNA, the CDR3 is TGTGCCAGCAGCTCGTTTTTTACTGAAGCTTTCTTT. Translating it yields CASSSFFTEAFF. The chain is built from TRBV11-3 and TRBJ1-1; D is unclear. The CDR3 is 12 amino acids. Germline lookup yields CDR1 SGHNT and CDR2 YENEEA. Trimming pared 4 bases from V and 5 bases from J, leaving 8 bases between.

The chain combines TRBV7-9 with TRBJ2-2; TRBD2 aligns across 14 bases. This CDR3 comprises 17 residues. The junction had 9 bases not matched to a gene; V was cut back by 5 bases and J by 7 bases. The V gene's germline CDR1 is SEHNR and CDR2 FQNEAQ (reference sequence). The CDR3 DNA reads TGTGCCAGCAGCCGACTAGCGGGGGGGAACCTGGACGGGGAGCTGTTTTTT. Translated: CASSRLAGGNLDGELFF.

The V call is TRBV7-8, the J call TRBJ1-5; TRBD1 might be the D (5 bases). CDR1 is SGHVS and CDR2 is FQNEAQ in the germline V gene. This CDR3 spans 15 amino acids. Trimming took 4 bases from V and 0 from J, leaving 10 bases between them. The CDR3 loop reads CASSSRQNSNQPQHF. The CDR3 DNA follows: TGTGCCAGCAGCTCCCGACAGAATAGCAATCAGCCCCAGCATTTT.

By frequency in the sample, this clone is medium-sized. The V call is TRBV29-1, the J call TRBJ1-3, with D perhaps TRBD1 (6 bases). The length of the CDR3 is 15 residues. Germline loops: CDR1 SQVTM, CDR2 ANQGSEA. V lost 7 bases to trimming and J lost 0 bases, with 16 bases between them. CDR3 coding DNA: TGCAGCGCTGGGACAAACCCTAGCTCTGGAAACACCATATATTTT. Protein sequence: CSAGTNPSSGNTIYF.

This chain joins TRBV7-2 and TRBJ2-1; 7 positions match TRBD1. This CDR3 is built from 13 residues. Germline-derived CDR1 and CDR2 are SGHTA and FQGNSA. J lost 5 bases, V lost 3 bases, and 1 base had no gene match. This chain's CDR3 is CASSLTGNNEQFF. The CDR3 coding sequence is TGTGCCAGCAGCTTGACAGGGAACAATGAGCAGTTCTTC.

The chain combines TRBV18 with TRBJ1-5; TRBD1 agrees at 7 bases. Germline lookup yields CDR1 KGHSH and CDR2 LQKENI. The CDR3 is 15 residues long. The V segment lost 3 bases and the J segment 6 bases; nucleotides outside the gene matches: 8. The CDR3 nucleotides read TGTGCCAGCTCACCTAACCGACAGGGCGGTCAGCCCCAGCATTTT. Its protein is CASSPNRQGGQPQHF.

The V and J genes are TRBV7-6 and TRBJ1-4; weak D call: TRBD1 (6 bases). Germline V gene data show CDR1 as SGHVS and CDR2 as FNYEAQ. Trimming pared 1 base from V and 4 bases from J, leaving 10 bases between. The CDR3 loop spans 15 amino acids. CDR3: CASSLGGQNNEKLFF. The CDR3, as DNA: TGTGCCAGCAGCTTAGGTGGACAGAATAATGAAAAACTGTTTTTT.

CDR3: CASSLTGGSGNTIYF. The CDR3 coding sequence is TGTGCCAGCAGCTTAACAGGGGGCTCTGGAAACACCATATATTTT. The J gene is TRBJ1-3, the V gene TRBV7-2; 8 bases agree with TRBD1. The CDR3 consists of 15 residues. Germline values: CDR1 SGHTA, CDR2 FQGNSA. Trimming cost V 2 bases and J 0 bases; bases outside gene matches: 0.

This chain uses TRBV5-1 with TRBJ2-2, with D perhaps matching TRBD2 (5 bases). V was trimmed by 3 bases and J by 0 bases, leaving 9 bases between them. Germline-derived CDR1 and CDR2 are SGHRS and YFSETQ. This CDR3 is 15 amino acids long. In nucleotides, the CDR3 is TGCGCCAGCAGCTGGGGAGTCGCGAACACCGGGGAGCTGTTTTTT. This gives the protein CASSWGVANTGELFF.

V and J are TRBV27 and TRBJ2-1, with a weak D call TRBD2 (5 bases). This CDR3 comprises 11 residues. CDR1 is MNHEY and CDR2 is SMNVEV in the germline V gene (reference sequence). V lost 4 bases to trimming and J lost 14 bases, with 12 bases between them. The CDR3 bases are TGTGCCAGCAGTTCCCTTGGGAGAGAGTTCTTC. Translation gives CASSSLGREFF.

There are a few counts of this clone. The rearrangement links TRBV5-5 to TRBJ1-1, with TRBD1 identical over 8 bases. The CDR3 totals 13 residues. V trimming: 0 bases; J trimming: 7 bases; junction bases outside the gene matches: 2. Germline-derived CDR1 and CDR2 are SGHKS and YYEKEE (reference sequence). CDR3: CASSLAGGGEAFF. The CDR3 nucleotides read TGTGCCAGCAGCTTGGCAGGGGGCGGTGAAGCTTTCTTT.

V usage is TRBV9 and J usage is TRBJ2-2, with TRBD2 identical over 10 bases. Per the germline V gene, CDR1 is SGDLS and CDR2 is YYNGEE. J gave up 7 bases and V 0 bases, and 6 bases lay outside the gene matches. This CDR3 has 16 residues. The CDR3 region is CASSVVAGGQGGELFF. In DNA form, the CDR3 reads TGTGCCAGCAGCGTAGTAGCGGGGGGTCAAGGCGGGGAGCTGTTTTTT.

The chain employs TRBV7-2 and TRBJ1-1; 11 nucleotides align to TRBD1. This CDR3 region has 15 residues. Trimming cost V 5 bases and J 5 bases; bases outside gene matches: 7. Germline V CDR1 and CDR2: SGHTA, FQGNSA. CDR3 DNA sequence: TGTGCCAGCAGCAGGACAGGGGGCGCGGGGACTGAAGCTTTCTTT. Translation gives CASSRTGGAGTEAFF.

This clone was seen once. As DNA, the CDR3 is TGTGCCAGTAGTAAAGGGACAATATCTAGCAATCAGCCCCAGCATTTT. Amino acid sequence: CASSKGTISSNQPQHF. The J gene is TRBJ1-5, the V gene TRBV19; D might be TRBD1 (6 bases). The germline gives CDR1 LNHDA, CDR2 SQIVND (reference sequence). CDR3 length: 16 residues. The V gene lost 4 bases and the J gene lost 0 bases, with 13 bases spanning the gap.

In its sample, this clone is medium-sized. V is TRBV13 and J is TRBJ2-3; D gene ambiguous. The germline V and J ends were trimmed by 9 bases and 2 bases, with 12 bases remaining between them. Germline CDR1 reads PRHDT; CDR2 reads FYEKMQ (reference sequence). The CDR3 has 13 residues. CDR3 sequence (DNA): TGTGCCAGTGATGGACCGATCACAGATACGCAGTATTTT. Amino acid sequence: CASDGPITDTQYF.